Shown below are 12 T cell receptor beta chains from a single sample sequenced in a study of post-analysis software for immune sequencing data. General study results and limits: Roughly 5 TRBV segments occurring more often in patients than controls included TRBV5-6, TRBV5-1 and TRBV20-1.

TCR beta libraries were prepared from cDNA with unique molecular identifiers. TCRdb reprocessed the PCR reads with MiXCR, giving one entry per CDR3 protein. The sample lists under 900,000 distinct CDR3 sequences, roughly 50% occurring once. These receptors have no identified antigens. Sequences were obtained from blood. These receptors came from a girl between 10 and 17 years old with multiple sclerosis.

The rearrangement links TRBV7-9 to TRBJ2-6; 8 bases agree with TRBD1. The V and J ends lost 8 bases and 5 bases, in that order; junction bases with no gene match: 8. Germline CDR1 and CDR2: SEHNR and FQNEAQ (reference sequence). This CDR3 is built from 15 residues. CDR3 sequence: CASPQGATWANVLTF. The CDR3, as DNA: TGTGCCAGCCCCCAGGGGGCGACCTGGGCCAACGTCCTGACTTTC.

This chain connects TRBV7-8 to TRBJ2-2; 7 nucleotides agree with TRBD2. The CDR3 is 15 amino acids. Germline V gene sequence: CDR1 SGHVS, CDR2 FQNEAQ. After removal of 1 base from V and 4 bases from J, the junction contained 3 bases not matched to a gene. CDR3 residues: CASSLGDYPTGELFF. The DNA of the CDR3 is TGTGCCAGCAGCTTAGGGGACTACCCCACCGGGGAGCTGTTTTTT.

This clonotype came up a few times. V gene TRBV20-1 combines with J gene TRBJ2-1; D ambiguous. V was trimmed by 0 bases and J by 2 bases, leaving 8 bases between them. The germline V gene has CDR1 DFQATT and CDR2 SNEGSKA (reference sequence). The CDR3 totals 14 residues. The CDR3 loop is CSARDYGAYNEQFF. CDR3 DNA: TGCAGTGCTAGAGATTACGGTGCCTACAATGAGCAGTTCTTC.

In its sample, this clonotype was seen once. The chain couples TRBV6-6 to TRBJ2-3; D unclear. V shed 7 bases and J shed 3 bases, with 8 bases lying between them. The CDR3 has 12 residues. Germline CDR1 and CDR2: MNHNY and SVGAGI (reference sequence). The CDR3 loop reads CASIGSTDTQYF. The CDR3 DNA is TGTGCCAGCATCGGTAGTACAGATACGCAGTATTTT.

The chain couples TRBV29-1 to TRBJ2-7, with D hard to call. The CDR3 has 13 amino acids. The germline gives CDR1 SQVTM, CDR2 ANQGSEA. Trimming left V 4 bases short and J 4 bases short, with 14 bases between. The CDR3 loop is CSVVLAAAYEQYF. CDR3 in DNA: TGCAGCGTTGTATTGGCGGCGGCATACGAGCAGTACTTC.

This clonotype was counted a few times. The rearrangement uses TRBV12-5 and TRBJ2-1, with no clear D. V was trimmed by 1 base and J by 5 bases, leaving 18 bases between them. The CDR3 runs 17 residues. Germline CDR1 reads LGHNT; CDR2 reads FRNRAP. Here the CDR3 reads CASGLDPALIRDNEQFF. In nucleotides, the CDR3 is TGTGCTAGTGGTTTGGACCCGGCGCTGATCCGGGACAATGAGCAGTTCTTC.

The gene calls are TRBV12-5 and TRBJ1-6; no reliable D call. The germline V and J ends were trimmed by 6 bases and 4 bases, with 7 bases remaining between them. Germline CDR1 and CDR2: LGHNT and FRNRAP. The CDR3 consists of 13 residues. The CDR3 region has the DNA TGTGCTAGTGGAACGGTATATAATTCACCCCTCCACTTT. Translation: CASGTVYNSPLHF. Variable domain in full (rest from reference TRBV12-5 and TRBJ1-6): DARVTQTPRHKVTEMGQEVTMRCQPILGHNTVFWYRQTMMQGLELLAYFRNRAPLDDSGMPKDRFSAEMPDATLATLKIQPSEPRDSAVYFCASGTVYNSPLHFGNGTRLTVT.

The gene calls are TRBV12-3 or TRBV12-4 and TRBJ2-4, with D tentatively TRBD2 (6 bases). The J call is doubtful: the DNA matches TRBJ2-7 better. This CDR3 comprises 15 residues. CDR3 sequence reads: CASSLWPGLAYEQYF. For the CDR3, the DNA is TGTGCCAGCAGTTTATGGCCGGGACTCGCCTACGAGCAGTACTTC.

This clonotype was detected ten times or more. The J gene is TRBJ2-7, the V gene TRBV7-2, with D unclear. CDR3 length equals 12 residues. Trimming shortened V by 5 bases and J by 7 bases, and 12 bases separated the two germline ends. The germline gives CDR1 SGHTA, CDR2 FQGNSA. CDR3 bases: TGTGCCAGCAGCACCGACCGTGGGGAGCAGTACTTC. Translating gives CASSTDRGEQYF.

The chain employs TRBV4-1 and TRBJ2-5; D may match TRBD1 or TRBD2 (6 bases each). V lost 1 base to trimming and J lost 5 bases, with 11 bases between them. The germline CDR1 and CDR2 sequences are MGHRA and YSYEKL. The CDR3 consists of 14 residues. As DNA, the CDR3 is TGCGCCAGCAGCCAAGTGGAGGGGGTGGAGACCCAGTACTTC. It specifies CASSQVEGVETQYF.

The CDR3 DNA follows: TGCAGCGTCGAGGGAGGCGGCTATGGCTACACCTTC. This gives the protein CSVEGGGYGYTF. The chain carries TRBV29-1 and TRBJ1-2, with D unresolved. Germline values: CDR1 SQVTM, CDR2 ANQGSEA. The V and J ends lost 6 bases and 4 bases respectively, with 12 bases between them. The CDR3 consists of 12 residues.

This clonotype was found a few times. The rearrangement uses TRBV15 and TRBJ2-7; TRBD1 matches 10 bases. This CDR3 contains 16 residues. Losses at the gene ends were 5 bases for V and 0 bases for J; bases not matched to a gene: 7. The germline V gene encodes CDR1 LNHNV and CDR2 YYDKDF (reference sequence). CDR3 in DNA: TGTGCCACCAGCGAGAACCGGGACAGGGGCTCCTACGAGCAGTACTTC. It codes for CATSENRDRGSYEQYF. Together with reference TRBV15 and TRBJ2-7, the CDR3 gives the full variable domain: DAMVIQNPRYQVTQFGKPVTLSCSQTLNHNVMYWYQQKSSQAPKLLFHYYDKDFNNEADTPDNFQSRRPNTSFCFLDIRSPGLGDTAMYLCATSENRDRGSYEQYFGPGTRLTVT.